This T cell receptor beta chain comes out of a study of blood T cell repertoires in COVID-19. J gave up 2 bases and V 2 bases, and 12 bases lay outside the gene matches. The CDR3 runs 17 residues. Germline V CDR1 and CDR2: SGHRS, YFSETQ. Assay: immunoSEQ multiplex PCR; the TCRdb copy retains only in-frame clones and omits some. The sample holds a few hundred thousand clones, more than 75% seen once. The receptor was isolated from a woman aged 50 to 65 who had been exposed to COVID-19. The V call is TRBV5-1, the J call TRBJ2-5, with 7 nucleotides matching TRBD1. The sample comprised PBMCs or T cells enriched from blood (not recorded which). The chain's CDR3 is CASSFPEPGTAQETQYF. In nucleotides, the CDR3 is TGCGCCAGCAGCTTTCCCGAGCCGGGGACAGCTCAAGAGACCCAGTACTTC.